Listed here are 14 T cell receptor beta chains from one sample, sequenced in a study of blood T cell repertoires in COVID-19. The method was immunoSEQ multiplex PCR; TCRdb's version includes in-frame clones alone and lacks a portion of them. The sample has about 170,000 clones; approximately 86% are singletons. Input material: peripheral blood. These receptors were taken from a woman of 80 years or more with COVID-19, enrolled during active disease.

This clone came up once. This chain joins TRBV29-1 and TRBJ1-1; D remains ambiguous. Germline assignment: CDR1 SQVTM and CDR2 ANQGSEA. The CDR3 has 11 amino acids. Trimming took 7 bases from V and 6 from J, leaving 12 bases between them. CDR3 nucleotides: TGCAGCGCCTACCCCCGGTCTGAAGCTTTCTTT. It encodes CSAYPRSEAFF. Full variable domain (outside the CDR3, taken from reference TRBV29-1 and TRBJ1-1): SAVISQKPSRDICQRGTSLTIQCQVDSQVTMMFWYRQQPGQSLTLIATANQGSEATYESGFVIDKFPISRPNLTFSTLTVSNMSPEDSSIYLCSAYPRSEAFFGQGTRLTVV.

This chain joins TRBV20-1 and TRBJ2-1; no clear D. Trimming shortened V by 3 bases and J by 0 bases, and 12 bases separated the two germline ends. The CDR3 is made up of 15 amino acids. The germline CDR1 and CDR2 sequences are DFQATT and SNEGSKA (reference sequence). The CDR3 loop is CSASLSVSSYNEQFF. The CDR3 DNA follows: TGCAGTGCTAGTCTTTCAGTAAGCTCCTACAATGAGCAGTTCTTC.

This clone was counted a single time. V is TRBV9 and J is TRBJ2-3; maybe TRBD2 (5 bases). Germline V gene data show CDR1 as SGDLS and CDR2 as YYNGEE. CDR3 size: 14 residues. The ends were cut back, 4 bases at V and 2 bases at J, with 11 bases in the middle. CDR3: CASSPTGNTDTQYF. Written as DNA, the CDR3 is TGTGCCAGCAGCCCGACGGGGAACACAGATACGCAGTATTTT.

This chain links TRBV28 with TRBJ1-2; D is unclear. The CDR3 consists of 13 residues. V gave up 6 bases and J gave up 0 bases, with 8 bases separating them. The germline V gene encodes CDR1 MDHEN and CDR2 SYDVKM. Here the CDR3 DNA reads TGTGCCAGCAGAGAGGTAGCTAACTATGGCTACACCTTC. Residues: CASREVANYGYTF.

As DNA, the CDR3 is TGTGCCAGCTCACCACCTAGTGAAAACATTCAGTACTTC. Its translation is CASSPPSENIQYF. The rearrangement joins TRBV18 to TRBJ2-4; D uncertain. Trimming shortened V by 0 bases and J by 5 bases, and 5 bases separated the two germline ends. CDR1 and CDR2 from the germline V gene are KGHSH and LQKENI. CDR3 length equals 13 residues.

This clone turned up a few times. V is TRBV19 and J is TRBJ2-3, with TRBD1 identical over 7 bases. Germline CDR1 LNHDA, CDR2 SQIVND (reference sequence). The CDR3 runs to 15 residues. Germline trimming cut 9 bases from V and 0 bases from J; bases unmatched to any gene: 9. CDR3 in amino acids: CASRQGRASTDTQYF. In DNA form, the CDR3 reads TGTGCCAGCCGACAGGGAAGGGCTAGCACAGATACGCAGTATTTT.

The chain carries TRBV7-2 and TRBJ2-2; 9 bases are shared with TRBD2. The CDR3 sequence is 14 residues long. The germline V gene encodes CDR1 SGHTA and CDR2 FQGNSA. The junction had 2 bases not matched to a gene; V was cut back by 4 bases and J by 5 bases. The CDR3: CASSSTSGTGELFF. The CDR3, as DNA: TGTGCCAGCAGCTCGACTAGCGGTACCGGGGAGCTGTTTTTT.

This clone was observed a handful of times. The gene calls are TRBV27 and TRBJ2-4, with D unresolved. Germline CDR1 MNHEY, CDR2 SMNVEV (reference sequence). The CDR3 runs 13 residues. Trimming took off 10 bases at V and 0 bases at J, with 10 bases between the two ends. The CDR3 coding sequence is TGTGCCACCAGCCCTTTAGCCAAAAACATTCAGTACTTC. Its protein product is CATSPLAKNIQYF.

J is TRBJ1-5 and V is TRBV5-4, with D perhaps TRBD1 (5 bases). Germline V gene data show CDR1 as SGHNT and CDR2 as YYREEE (reference sequence). The germline V and J ends were trimmed by 1 base and 4 bases, with 9 bases remaining between them. The CDR3 loop spans 14 amino acids. The CDR3 DNA is TGTGCCAGCAGCTTGAGGGGCTCTAATCAGCCCCAGCATTTT. This codes for CASSLRGSNQPQHF.

V is TRBV7-2 and J is TRBJ1-5; D gene unclear. The CDR3 extends over 16 amino acids. Germline V CDR1 and CDR2: SGHTA, FQGNSA. V was cut by 0 bases and J by 5 bases, with 14 bases left in between. The CDR3 region is CASSLAAAGVDQPQHF. The DNA of the CDR3 is TGTGCCAGCAGCTTAGCCGCCGCGGGTGTCGATCAGCCCCAGCATTTT.

V and J are TRBV4-3 and TRBJ1-2, with a possible D match to TRBD1 (5 bases). Trimming removed 4 bases at V and 0 bases at J, with 9 bases between. CDR3 length: 14 amino acids. Germline lookup yields CDR1 LGHNA and CDR2 YSLEER. The CDR3 region is CASSPTVANYGYTF. In nucleotides, the CDR3 is TGCGCCAGCAGCCCGACAGTAGCTAACTATGGCTACACCTTC.

The chain recombines TRBV4-2 with TRBJ1-1, with D unclear. The CDR3 has 15 residues. Trimming stripped 3 bases from V and 7 bases from J, with 18 bases between. Germline V gives CDR1 LGHNA, CDR2 YNFKEQ. Written as DNA, the CDR3 is TGTGCCAGCAGCCAGAGGCGAGAGAGAGACTTTGAAGCTTTCTTT. Its translation is CASSQRRERDFEAFF.

The chain carries TRBV5-1 and TRBJ2-5; possibly TRBD2 for D (6 bases). Germline V lookup: CDR1 SGHRS, CDR2 YFSETQ. This CDR3 is 15 amino acids long. V was shortened by 3 bases and J by 1 base, with 13 bases between the two germline ends. The CDR3 loop reads CASSWAGFTQETQYF. In nucleotides, the CDR3 is TGCGCCAGCAGCTGGGCGGGATTTACCCAAGAGACCCAGTACTTC.

The chain uses TRBV24-1 and TRBJ1-2; D is ambiguous. The ends were cut back, 5 bases at V and 6 bases at J, with 12 bases in the middle. Germline V gene sequence: CDR1 KGHDR, CDR2 SFDVKD. There are 13 residues in the CDR3. This CDR3 reads CATSVAGSDGYTF. In nucleotides, the CDR3 is TGTGCCACCAGTGTAGCCGGGTCCGATGGCTACACCTTC.